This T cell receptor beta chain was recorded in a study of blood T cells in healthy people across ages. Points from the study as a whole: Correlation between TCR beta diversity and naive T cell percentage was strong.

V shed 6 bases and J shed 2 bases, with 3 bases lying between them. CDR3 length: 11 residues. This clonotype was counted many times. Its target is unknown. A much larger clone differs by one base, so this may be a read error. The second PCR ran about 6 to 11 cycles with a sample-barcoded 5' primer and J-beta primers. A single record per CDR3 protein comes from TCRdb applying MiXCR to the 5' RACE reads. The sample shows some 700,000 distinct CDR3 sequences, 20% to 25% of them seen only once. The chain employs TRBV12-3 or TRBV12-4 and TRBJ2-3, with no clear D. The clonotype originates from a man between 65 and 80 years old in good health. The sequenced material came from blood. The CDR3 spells CASRLTDTQYF. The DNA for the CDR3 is TGTGCCAGCAGGCTCACAGATACGCAGTATTTT.